This T cell receptor (beta chain) comes out of a study of radiotherapy plus CTLA-4 blockade in lung cancer. This CDR3 is 17 amino acids long. The V gene's germline CDR1 is SGDLS and CDR2 YYNGEE. The junction had 8 bases not matched to a gene; V was cut back by 2 bases and J by 0 bases. The study, taken as a whole, reports: In blood, after radiotherapy plus ipilimumab, tumor-derived TCR clones expanded. The authors reported that early blood T cell clone dynamics, with interferon-beta, best predicted response.

The method was immunoSEQ multiplex PCR; TCRdb's version includes in-frame clones alone and lacks a portion of them. The sample carries 90,000 to 100,000 clones, approximately 82% recorded once. This clone was detected only a few times. Its antigen is still unknown. The specimen was peripheral blood, collected from a patient treated with radiotherapy plus ipilimumab. This TCR derives from a human donor with non-small cell lung cancer that progressed on radiotherapy plus ipilimumab. The chain uses TRBV9 and TRBJ1-1; 9 bases fit TRBD1. CDR3: CASSVMTGGRMNTEAFF. CDR3 DNA sequence: TGTGCCAGCAGCGTGATGACAGGGGGGCGGATGAACACTGAAGCTTTCTTT.